The TCR beta chain under discussion was sequenced for a study of T cells in Graves' hyperthyroidism and ophthalmopathy. As for the study in general: Blood from the periphery was taken at initial diagnosis, before any treatment.

From RNA transcripts, TCR beta CDR3 regions were amplified. The TCR CDR3 was amplified in a first-round RT-PCR using the HTBI primer set. TCRdb itself ran the multiplex PCR reads through MiXCR, one entry per CDR3 protein. This sample has approximately 690,000 distinct CDR3 sequences; roughly 14% occur once, and the top ten carry roughly an eighth. Findings and limits, study-wide: Ophthalmopathy was separated from stable hyperthyroidism by a 13 V-J model. Most clonotypes expanded in thyroid above 0.001 were likewise present in blood.

The sample holds many counts of this clonotype. What it recognizes is unknown. The CDR3 covers 17 residues. This clonotype was obtained from a woman between 45 and 60 years old with Graves' ophthalmopathy. Input material: blood. The chain employs TRBV3-2 and TRBJ1-5. TRBV3-2 constitutes a pseudogene. CDR3 sequence reads: CASSQDCLSESNQPQHF. The CDR3 DNA reads as TGTGCCAGCAGCCAAGATTGCCTTTCTGAGAGCAATCAGCCCCAGCATTTT.